This T cell receptor (beta chain) was found in a study of T cell responses to AZD1222 COVID-19 vaccine. This CDR3 has 12 residues. Looked up from germline, CDR1 is SEHNR and CDR2 is FQNEAQ (reference sequence). V lost 8 bases and J 2 bases, leaving 10 bases between the germline ends. The table lists this clone with a count of one. TCRdb's table, derived via immunoSEQ multiplex PCR, lists solely in-frame clones and lacks some. There are some 120,000 clones in the sample; over 75% occur only once, and roughly 9% lies in the top ten. The chain links TRBV7-9 to TRBJ2-7; D remains ambiguous. Specimen: peripheral blood, collected on day 0 of AZD1222 vaccination. This TCR came from an adult in good health. CDR3 region: CASGSGPYEQYF. CDR3 nucleotides: TGTGCCAGCGGTAGTGGCCCCTACGAGCAGTACTTC.